This entry lists 18 T cell receptor beta chains sequenced from one sample in a study. Data came from immunoSEQ multiplex PCR; TCRdb stores just in-frame clones and leaves some out. The sample includes around 54,000 clones, 90% to 95% of them seen just once. The source material was PBMCs. The receptors were gathered from a middle-aged man with rheumatoid arthritis.

The rearrangement links TRBV3-1 (or the pseudogene TRBV3-2) to TRBJ2-7; 11 bases match TRBD2. The CDR3 sequence is 16 residues long. Unmatched junction bases numbered 9, after V lost 4 bases and J lost 4 bases. Germline loops: CDR1 LGHDT, CDR2 YNNKEL (reference sequence). The CDR3 DNA sequence: TGTGCCAGCAGCCCAAATAGCGGGGGGGCCGGTTACGAGCAGTACTTC. This sequence encodes CASSPNSGGAGYEQYF.

The chain combines TRBV5-1 with TRBJ2-5, with D perhaps TRBD1 (6 bases). V was pared by 1 base and J by 4 bases, with 8 bases between. CDR1 and CDR2 (germline): SGHRS, YFSETQ. This CDR3 is 13 amino acids long. Written as DNA, the CDR3 is TGCGCCAGCAGCTTGCAGGGGCTAGAGACCCAGTACTTC. Amino acids: CASSLQGLETQYF.

This chain uses TRBV24-1 with TRBJ2-3; 10 bases are a match to TRBD2. Germline V gene lookup returns CDR1 KGHDR and CDR2 SFDVKD. CDR3 size: 18 residues. J lost 2 bases, V lost 3 bases, and 10 bases had no gene match. CDR3 sequence reads: CATSDPKTSGANTDTQYF. The DNA of the CDR3 is TGTGCCACCAGTGATCCAAAAACTAGCGGGGCGAACACAGATACGCAGTATTTT.

The chain carries TRBV28 and TRBJ2-3; TRBD1 aligns across 10 bases. Germline loops: CDR1 MDHEN, CDR2 SYDVKM. Germline trimming cut 5 bases from V and 3 bases from J; bases unmatched to any gene: 5. The CDR3 totals 15 residues. CDR3 coding DNA: TGTGCCAGCAGTAAGACAGGGGGCGGGACAGATACGCAGTATTTT. As protein: CASSKTGGGTDTQYF.

The chain is built from TRBV28 and TRBJ1-4, with 9 bases fitting TRBD1. This CDR3 is built from 14 residues. V was clipped by 5 bases and J by 8 bases; unmatched bases: 6. Germline V CDR1 and CDR2: MDHEN, SYDVKM. CDR3 nucleotides: TGTGCCAGCAGTCAACAGGGGGCTTGGGAAAAACTGTTTTTT. Amino acid sequence: CASSQQGAWEKLFF.

The chain links TRBV9 to TRBJ1-1, with D unclear. V lost 2 bases to trimming and J lost 2 bases, with 10 bases between them. CDR1 SGDLS and CDR2 YYNGEE come from the germline V gene. This CDR3 has 14 amino acids. The CDR3 region is CASSVLSVNTEAFF. The CDR3 nucleotides read TGTGCCAGCAGCGTTCTATCGGTAAACACTGAAGCTTTCTTT. Full variable domain (remainder filled in from reference TRBV9 and TRBJ1-1): DSGVTQTPKHLITATGQRVTLRCSPRSGDLSVYWYQQSLDQGLQFLIQYYNGEERAKGNILERFSAQQFPDLHSELNLSSLELGDSALYFCASSVLSVNTEAFFGQGTRLTVV.

This sequence joins TRBV5-4 and TRBJ2-3; TRBD2 aligns across 8 bases. The ends lost 4 bases at V and 0 bases at J; junction bases unmatched: 4. Per germline, CDR1 SGHNT and CDR2 YYREEE (reference sequence). The CDR3 totals 15 residues. Here the CDR3 reads CASSQTSESTDTQYF. The DNA for the CDR3 is TGTGCCAGCAGCCAGACTAGCGAGAGCACAGATACGCAGTATTTT. The complete variable domain, with remaining parts taken from reference TRBV5-4 and TRBJ2-3, reads ETGVTQSPTHLIKTRGQQVTLRCSSQSGHNTVSWYQQALGQGPQFIFQYYREEENGRGNFPPRFSGLQFPNYSSELNVNALELDDSALYLCASSQTSESTDTQYFGPGTRLTVL.

The chain has TRBV28 and TRBJ1-1; D is perhaps TRBD1 (5 bases). There are 15 residues in the CDR3. The germline gives CDR1 MDHEN, CDR2 SYDVKM. V lost 5 bases, J lost 7 bases, and 20 bases lay in between. The CDR3 DNA reads as TGTGCCAGCAGTCTAGGAAGGGGTCGACTTAGTGAAGCTTTCTTT. Residues: CASSLGRGRLSEAFF.

The chain recombines TRBV12-3 or TRBV12-4 with TRBJ1-2; TRBD1 is a possible D gene (6 bases). There are 12 residues in the CDR3. V dropped 5 bases and J dropped 8 bases, with 12 bases sitting between them. The CDR3 DNA sequence: TGTGCCAGCAGTCCTACAGGGATGGGCTACACCTTC. Protein: CASSPTGMGYTF.

This sequence joins TRBV6-2 or TRBV6-3 and TRBJ1-5; D gene unclear. The CDR3 runs 13 residues. CDR1 and CDR2 from the germline V gene are MNHEY and SVGEGT. V was shortened by 5 bases and J by 4 bases, with 9 bases between the two germline ends. As DNA, the CDR3 is TGTGCCAGCAGTATGATTTGGAATCAGCCCCAGCATTTT. Translated, it gives CASSMIWNQPQHF.

The V gene is TRBV3-1 (or the pseudogene TRBV3-2), the J gene TRBJ1-1, with D perhaps TRBD1 (5 bases). This CDR3 contains 14 residues. The V gene lost 3 bases and the J gene lost 1 base, with 9 bases spanning the gap. Germline V gene data show CDR1 as LGHDT and CDR2 as YNNKEL (reference sequence). In DNA, the CDR3 is TGTGCCAGCAGCCATTCCGGGACGAACACTGAAGCTTTCTTT. The encoded protein is CASSHSGTNTEAFF.

The chain joins TRBV15 to TRBJ2-3; 13 bases map to TRBD2. V was clipped by 3 bases and J by 3 bases; unmatched bases: 6. Germline V gives CDR1 LNHNV, CDR2 YYDKDF (reference sequence). The CDR3 runs to 17 residues. CDR3 nucleotides: TGTGCCACCAGCAGGGTTCAGACTAGCGGGAGGACAGATACGCAGTATTTT. Protein product: CATSRVQTSGRTDTQYF.

This clone appeared once. The genes are TRBV6-6 and TRBJ1-2; TRBD1 agrees at 7 bases. Germline assignment: CDR1 MNHNY and CDR2 SVGAGI (reference sequence). CDR3 length: 14 residues. V gave up 7 bases and J gave up 0 bases; unmatched junction bases: 5. CDR3 coding DNA: TGTGCCAGCACTCCGGGACAGTCTAACTATGGCTACACCTTC. It yields the protein CASTPGQSNYGYTF.

The CDR3 DNA reads TGTGCCTGGAGTGACAGAATTATAAGCTCTGGGGCCAACGTCCTGACTTTC. This encodes CAWSDRIISSGANVLTF. This chain uses TRBV30 with TRBJ2-6; D unresolved. There are 17 residues in the CDR3. Looked up from germline, CDR1 is GTSNPN and CDR2 is SVGIG (reference sequence). Trimming pared 1 base from V and 0 bases from J, leaving 13 bases between. The full variable domain, its missing parts supplied by reference TRBV30 and TRBJ2-6, is SQTIHQWPATLVQPVGSPLSLECTVEGTSNPNLYWYRQAAGRGLQLLFYSVGIGQISSEVPQNLSASRPQDRQFILSSKKLLLSDSGFYLCAWSDRIISSGANVLTFGAGSRLTVL.

J is TRBJ2-1 and V is TRBV9; unclear D gene. Between the trimmed V and J ends, which lost 5 bases and 9 bases, there was a span of 15 bases. CDR3 size: 13 residues. Per the germline V gene, CDR1 is SGDLS and CDR2 is YYNGEE. CDR3 bases: TGTGCCAGCAGTCCAGACGCCAGCACTGAGCAGTTCTTC. It codes for CASSPDASTEQFF.

This clone has just one count. This chain connects TRBV11-2 to TRBJ1-2, with unresolved D. The germline V gene has CDR1 SGHAT and CDR2 FQNNGV. Trimming took 1 base from V and 8 from J, leaving 5 bases between them. This CDR3 has 11 amino acids. The CDR3 protein is CASSLVRGYTF. CDR3 DNA: TGTGCCAGCAGCTTAGTACGGGGCTACACCTTC. Looking up the rest from reference TRBV11-2 and TRBJ1-2 gives the full variable domain: EAGVAQSPRYKIIEKRQSVAFWCNPISGHATLYWYQQILGQGPKLLIQFQNNGVVDDSQLPKDRFSAERLKGVDSTLKIQPAKLEDSAVYLCASSLVRGYTFGSGTRLTVV.

The chain uses TRBV7-6 and TRBJ1-4; D not certain. The length of the CDR3 is 15 residues. The germline V gene encodes CDR1 SGHVS and CDR2 FNYEAQ. V was cut by 0 bases and J by 8 bases, with 13 bases left in between. The CDR3 DNA reads TGTGCCAGCAGCTTAGCGCGCGGGGTTACCGAAAAACTGTTTTTT. Encoded protein: CASSLARGVTEKLFF.

This chain uses TRBV3-1 (or the pseudogene TRBV3-2) with TRBJ2-3; D is uncertain. Germline V lookup: CDR1 LGHDT, CDR2 YNNKEL (reference sequence). The ends were cut back, 0 bases at V and 10 bases at J, with 11 bases in the middle. This CDR3 region has 13 residues. The chain's CDR3 is CASSQDGPQPQYF. The CDR3 nucleotides are TGTGCCAGCAGCCAAGATGGGCCCCAGCCGCAGTATTTT.